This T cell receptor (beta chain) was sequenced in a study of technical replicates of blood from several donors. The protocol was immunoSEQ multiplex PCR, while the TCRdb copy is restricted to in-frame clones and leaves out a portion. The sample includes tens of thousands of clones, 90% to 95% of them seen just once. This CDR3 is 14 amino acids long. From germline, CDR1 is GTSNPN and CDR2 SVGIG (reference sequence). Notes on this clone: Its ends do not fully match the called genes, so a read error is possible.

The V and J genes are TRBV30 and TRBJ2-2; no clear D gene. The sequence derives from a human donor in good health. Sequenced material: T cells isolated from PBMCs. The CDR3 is CAWGVKHLTGELFF. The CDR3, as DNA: TGTGCCTGGGGTGTAAAGCATTTGACCGGGGAGCTGTTTTTT.